A selection of T cell receptor beta chains follows, all from one sample in a study of PD-1 blockade in mismatch repair-deficient tumors. Assay: immunoSEQ multiplex PCR; the TCRdb copy retains only in-frame clones and omits some. The sample has some 130,000 clones; 88% are singletons. Sequenced material: peripheral blood, taken almost 74 weeks after starting pembrolizumab. These TCRs come from an adult with mismatch repair-deficient cancer. Each CDR3 is given with its conserved first and last residue. D genes are given only for firm matches. Where a row states a size, it is once, few, many or the class of an expanded clone; other rows omit it.

TGTGCTAGTGGTTTGGTACCCAACAACAATGAGCAGTTCTTC | CASGLVPNNNEQFF | 14 | . | TRBJ2-1 | . | TRBV12-5
TGCAGCGTTGACACGGGACTAGCGGGAACAGATACGCAGTATTTT | CSVDTGLAGTDTQYF | 15 | . | TRBJ2-3 | TRBD2 | TRBV29-1
TGTGCCAGCAGGCCCGGGACAGCAGACTTAGATGAGCAGTTCTTC | CASRPGTADLDEQFF | 15 | . | TRBJ2-1 | TRBD1 | TRBV6-5
TGTGCCAGCAGCAAAGTCCTCTCCTACAATGAGCAGTTCTTC | CASSKVLSYNEQFF | 14 | once | TRBJ2-1 | . | TRBV21-1
TGCGCCAGCAGTGAGGGGCTAGGGGAAACAGATACGCAGTATTTT | CASSEGLGETDTQYF | 15 | . | TRBJ2-3 | . | TRBV10-1
TGCGCCAGCAGCTTGGCCGACGGGAACGGGGAGCTGTTTTTT | CASSLADGNGELFF | 14 | . | TRBJ2-2 | . | TRBV5-1
TGTGCCAGCAGCCTGGGATCGGCCTCTGGAAACACCATATATTTT | CASSLGSASGNTIYF | 15 | once | TRBJ1-3 | . | TRBV9
TGTGCCAGCATGTGGAGACAGGGGATCAATGAGCAGTTCTTC | CASMWRQGINEQFF | 14 | . | TRBJ2-1 | TRBD1 | TRBV2
TGTGCCAGCAGCATTAACACTGAAGCTTTCTTT | CASSINTEAFF | 11 | . | TRBJ1-1 | . | TRBV5-5
TGTGCCACCTCGTGGGGGGTTGACCCTGGCTACGAGCAGTACTTC | CATSWGVDPGYEQYF | 15 | . | TRBJ2-7 | . | TRBV19
TGCGCCAGCAGCCCCATGCCCCGGGACTACTCCTACGAGCAGTACTTC | CASSPMPRDYSYEQYF | 16 | . | TRBJ2-7 | TRBD2 | TRBV5-1
TGTGCCAGTAGTCAGACAGGGACAGAGACCCAGTACTTC | CASSQTGTETQYF | 13 | . | TRBJ2-5 | TRBD1 | TRBV19
TGCAGCAGCACCCCCTCGGGCGGGACTCTAGAGATCTTC | CSSTPSGGTLEIF | 13 | . | TRBJ2-1 | . | TRBV29-1
TGCGCCAGCAGTGCCGGGACAGGGCAAGAGACCCAGTACTTC | CASSAGTGQETQYF | 14 | . | TRBJ2-5 | TRBD1 | TRBV10-2
TGTGCCAGCAGCTTGGGATCCGGGAAGGCGCAGTATTTT | CASSLGSGKAQYF | 13 | . | TRBJ2-3 | . | TRBV5-4
TGTGCCAGCAGTTCACCAAGCCGCAGCGCCAAAAACATTCAGTACTTC | CASSSPSRSAKNIQYF | 16 | few | TRBJ2-4 | . | TRBV28
TGCGCCAGCAGCGATGGCCTCTACGAGCAGTACTTC | CASSDGLYEQYF | 12 | . | TRBJ2-7 | . | TRBV10-2
TGCGCCAGCAGCCACCCGGGACAGGGAGGCACCGGGGAGCTGTTTTTT | CASSHPGQGGTGELFF | 16 | . | TRBJ2-2 | TRBD1 | TRBV4-1
TGCGCCAGCCAGGGGGAGTCCTACGAGCAGTACTTC | CASQGESYEQYF | 12 | few | TRBJ2-7 | TRBD1 | TRBV5-1
TGTGCCAGCAGCCTGGGGGGGGAAGGCTACACCTTC | CASSLGGEGYTF | 12 | . | TRBJ1-2 | . | TRBV5-4
TGTGCCAGCAGCTTAAACGGGCCCAATCAATACGAGCAGTACTTC | CASSLNGPNQYEQYF | 15 | . | TRBJ2-7 | . | TRBV11-2
TGTGCCAGCAGCTCACGTCCTTCTAGCACAGATACGCAGTATTTT | CASSSRPSSTDTQYF | 15 | . | TRBJ2-3 | . | TRBV13
TGCGCCAGCAGCCAAAAATCCGGGGGGAATGAGCAGTTCTTC | CASSQKSGGNEQFF | 14 | . | TRBJ2-1 | TRBD2 | TRBV4-3
TGCGCCAGCAGCTCTAGCGGACGCACAGATACGCAGTATTTT | CASSSSGRTDTQYF | 14 | once | TRBJ2-3 | TRBD2 | TRBV10-2
TGTGCCAGCAGTCGGGACAGGGCTTTCTCCTACGAGCAGTACTTC | CASSRDRAFSYEQYF | 15 | . | TRBJ2-7 | TRBD1 | TRBV28
TGTGCCAGCAGCTTCTCGTCTAGCGCCTCCTACGAGCAGTACTTC | CASSFSSSASYEQYF | 15 | . | TRBJ2-7 | . | TRBV7-2
TGCGCCAGCAGCTTGGCCGGTGGACTAGCCTACGAGCAGTACTTC | CASSLAGGLAYEQYF | 15 | . | TRBJ2-7 | TRBD2 | TRBV5-1
TGTGCCAGCAGCGTAGACGGAGCCCAAGCGGTACAGACCCAGTACTTC | CASSVDGAQAVQTQYF | 16 | . | TRBJ2-5 | . | TRBV9
TGTGCCAGCCAACTACAGGGGGCGAACACTGAAGCTTTCTTT | CASQLQGANTEAFF | 14 | . | TRBJ1-1 | TRBD1 | TRBV19
TGTGCCTGGAGTTTGGGCGGACCCGGGGTTCGGTTCTTC | CAWSLGGPGVRFF | 13 | . | TRBJ2-1 | . | TRBV30
TGTGCCAGCAGTTTTCTCCAGGGGGACAATCAGCCCCAGCATTTT | CASSFLQGDNQPQHF | 15 | . | TRBJ1-5 | TRBD1 | TRBV28
TGTGCCAGCAGCTTCCCGAAGACAGTAGGGGTCTACAATGAGCAGTTCTTC | CASSFPKTVGVYNEQFF | 17 | . | TRBJ2-1 | . | TRBV11-3
TGTGCCAGCAGTGAAGGGCAAACTAGTTTCGGGCAGTTCTTC | CASSEGQTSFGQFF | 14 | . | TRBJ2-1 | . | TRBV6-1
TGTGCCAGCAGCCTCCAAGGGACCTTGGATACGCAGTATTTT | CASSLQGTLDTQYF | 14 | . | TRBJ2-3 | . | TRBV14
TGCGCCAGCAGCCTCGGACCGGAAACCTACGAGCAGTACTTC | CASSLGPETYEQYF | 14 | . | TRBJ2-7 | . | TRBV5-1
TGCGCCAGCAGCTTCCGGACTTCATCCTACGAGCAGTACTTC | CASSFRTSSYEQYF | 14 | . | TRBJ2-7 | . | TRBV5-1